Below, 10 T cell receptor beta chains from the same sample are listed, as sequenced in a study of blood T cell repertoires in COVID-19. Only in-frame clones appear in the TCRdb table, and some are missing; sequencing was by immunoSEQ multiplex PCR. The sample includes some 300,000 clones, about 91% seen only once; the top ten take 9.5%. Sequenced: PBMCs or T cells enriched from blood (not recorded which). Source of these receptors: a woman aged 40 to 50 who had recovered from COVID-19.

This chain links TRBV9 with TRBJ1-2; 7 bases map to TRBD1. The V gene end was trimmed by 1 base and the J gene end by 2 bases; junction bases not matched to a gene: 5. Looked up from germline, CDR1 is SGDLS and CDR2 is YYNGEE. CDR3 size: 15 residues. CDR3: CASSVYAGGNYGYTF. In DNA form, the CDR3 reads TGTGCCAGCAGCGTATATGCAGGGGGGAACTATGGCTACACCTTC.

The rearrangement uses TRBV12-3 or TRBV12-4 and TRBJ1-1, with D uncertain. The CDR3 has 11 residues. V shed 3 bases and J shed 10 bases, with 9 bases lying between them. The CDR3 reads CASSFGQLAFF. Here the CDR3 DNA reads TGTGCCAGCAGTTTTGGTCAGTTAGCTTTCTTT.

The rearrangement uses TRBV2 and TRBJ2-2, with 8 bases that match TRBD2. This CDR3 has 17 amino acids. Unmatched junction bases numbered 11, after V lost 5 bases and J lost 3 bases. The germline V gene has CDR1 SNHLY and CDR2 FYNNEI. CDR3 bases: TGTGCCAGCAGTCTAATAGGGGGACTAGATTACACCGGGGAGCTGTTTTTT. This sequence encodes CASSLIGGLDYTGELFF. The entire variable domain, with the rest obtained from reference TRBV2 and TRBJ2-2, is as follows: EPEVTQTPSHQVTQMGQEVILRCVPISNHLYFYWYRQILGQKVEFLVSFYNNEISEKSEIFDDQFSVERPDGSNFTLKIRSTKLEDSAMYFCASSLIGGLDYTGELFFGEGSRLTVL.

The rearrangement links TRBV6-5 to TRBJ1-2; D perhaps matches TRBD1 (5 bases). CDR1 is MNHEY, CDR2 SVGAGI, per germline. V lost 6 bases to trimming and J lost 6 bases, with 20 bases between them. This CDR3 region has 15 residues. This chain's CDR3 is CASSLTSGRTNGYTF. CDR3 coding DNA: TGTGCCAGCAGCTTGACGAGTGGACGGACAAATGGCTACACCTTC.

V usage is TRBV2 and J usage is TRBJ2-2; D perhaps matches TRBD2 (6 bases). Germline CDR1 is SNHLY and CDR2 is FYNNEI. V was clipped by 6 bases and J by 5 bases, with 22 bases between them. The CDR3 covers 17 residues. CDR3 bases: TGTGCCAGCAGGAACCTATGGGGGGAACGCCTTACCGGGGAGCTGTTTTTT. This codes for CASRNLWGERLTGELFF.

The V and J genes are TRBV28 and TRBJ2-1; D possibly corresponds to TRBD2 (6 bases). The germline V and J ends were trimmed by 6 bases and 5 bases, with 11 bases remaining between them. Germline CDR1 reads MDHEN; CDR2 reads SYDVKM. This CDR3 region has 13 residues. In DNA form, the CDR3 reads TGTGCCAGCAGGGATAGCGGACACAATGAGCAGTTCTTC. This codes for CASRDSGHNEQFF.

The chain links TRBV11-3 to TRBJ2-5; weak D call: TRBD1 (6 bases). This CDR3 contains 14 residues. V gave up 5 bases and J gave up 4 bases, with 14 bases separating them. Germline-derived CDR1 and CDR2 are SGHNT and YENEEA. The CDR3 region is CASSPHPQGETQYF. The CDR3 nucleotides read TGTGCCAGCAGCCCTCACCCACAGGGAGAGACCCAGTACTTC.

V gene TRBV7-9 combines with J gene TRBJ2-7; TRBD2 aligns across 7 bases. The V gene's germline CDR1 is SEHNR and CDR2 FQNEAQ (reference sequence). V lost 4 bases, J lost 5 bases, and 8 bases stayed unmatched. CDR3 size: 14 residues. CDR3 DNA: TGTGCCAGCAGCTCTGAGGGAGGGCCCCACGAGCAGTACTTC. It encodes CASSSEGGPHEQYF.

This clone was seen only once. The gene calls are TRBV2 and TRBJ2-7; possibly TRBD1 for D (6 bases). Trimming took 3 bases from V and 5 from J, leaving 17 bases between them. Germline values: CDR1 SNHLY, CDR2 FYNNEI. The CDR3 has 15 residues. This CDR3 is CASSEDSSPPDEQYF. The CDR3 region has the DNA TGTGCCAGCAGTGAGGACAGCTCCCCTCCTGACGAGCAGTACTTC.

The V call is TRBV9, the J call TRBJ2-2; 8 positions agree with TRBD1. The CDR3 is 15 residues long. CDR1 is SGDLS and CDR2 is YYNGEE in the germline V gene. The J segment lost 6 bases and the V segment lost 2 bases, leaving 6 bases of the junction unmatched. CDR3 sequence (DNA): TGTGCCAGCAGCGTTCGGCAGGGGGCTGCCGGGGAGCTGTTTTTT. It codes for CASSVRQGAAGELFF. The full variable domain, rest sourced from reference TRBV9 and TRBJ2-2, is DSGVTQTPKHLITATGQRVTLRCSPRSGDLSVYWYQQSLDQGLQFLIQYYNGEERAKGNILERFSAQQFPDLHSELNLSSLELGDSALYFCASSVRQGAAGELFFGEGSRLTVL.